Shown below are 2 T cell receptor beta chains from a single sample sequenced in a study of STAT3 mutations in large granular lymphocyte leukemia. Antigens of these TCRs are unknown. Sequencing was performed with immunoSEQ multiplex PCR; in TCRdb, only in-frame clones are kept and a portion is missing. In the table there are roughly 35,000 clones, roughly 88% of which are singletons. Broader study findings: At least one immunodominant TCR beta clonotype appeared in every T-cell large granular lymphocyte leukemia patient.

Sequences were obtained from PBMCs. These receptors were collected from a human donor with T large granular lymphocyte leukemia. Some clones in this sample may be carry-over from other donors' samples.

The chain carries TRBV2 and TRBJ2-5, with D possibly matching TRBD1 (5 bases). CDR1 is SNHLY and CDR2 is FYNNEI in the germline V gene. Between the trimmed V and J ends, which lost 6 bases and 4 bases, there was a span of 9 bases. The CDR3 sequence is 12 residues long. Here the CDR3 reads CASRTGSETQYF. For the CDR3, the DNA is TGTGCCAGCAGAACAGGATCAGAGACCCAGTACTTC. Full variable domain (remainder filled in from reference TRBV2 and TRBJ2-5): EPEVTQTPSHQVTQMGQEVILRCVPISNHLYFYWYRQILGQKVEFLVSFYNNEISEKSEIFDDQFSVERPDGSNFTLKIRSTKLEDSAMYFCASRTGSETQYFGPGTRLLVL.

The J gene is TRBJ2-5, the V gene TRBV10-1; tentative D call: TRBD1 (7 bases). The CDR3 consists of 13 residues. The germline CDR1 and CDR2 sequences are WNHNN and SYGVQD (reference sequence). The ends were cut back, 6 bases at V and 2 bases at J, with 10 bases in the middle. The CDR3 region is CASSAGQQETQYF. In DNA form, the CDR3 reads TGCGCCAGCAGCGCGGGACAGCAAGAGACCCAGTACTTC.